A selection of T cell receptor beta chains follows, all from one sample in a study of T cell repertoires in cytomegalovirus infection. TCRdb re-analysed the reads in MiXCR, keeping a single row per CDR3 protein. The table lists hundreds of thousands of distinct CDR3 sequences, roughly a third of them singletons, with over 15% in the top ten. These receptors lack a known antigen. Sample: cultured PBMCs, taken from culture after CMV antigen stimulation. All receptors come from a human donor in good health (CMV status not recorded). Some clones in this sample may be carry-over from other donors' samples. Each CDR3 is given with its conserved first and last residue. The D gene is left open where the match is weak. Rows give clone size only sometimes, using once, few, many, or a class for an expanded clone.

length: 17; D: TRBD2; size: few; V: TRBV7-2; J: TRBJ2-7; DNA: TGTGCCAGCAGCCGACTACGAGGACTAGCGGCTTCCTACGAGCAGTACTTC; CDR3: CASSRLRGLAASYEQYF
length: 15; D: .; size: .; V: TRBV12-3/TRBV12-4; J: TRBJ1-5; DNA: TGTGCCAGCAGTCCCACGCTCAGGGATAATCAGCCCCAGCATTTT; CDR3: CASSPTLRDNQPQHF
length: 14; D: .; size: few; V: TRBV7-2; J: TRBJ2-5; DNA: TGTGCCAGCAGCTTAAGGTCAGGGCAAGAGACCCAGTACTTC; CDR3: CASSLRSGQETQYF
length: 14; D: TRBD1; size: once; V: TRBV2; J: TRBJ2-1; DNA: TGTGCCATCCGAGGCAGGACAGGGAGCGATGAGCAGTTCTTC; CDR3: CAIRGRTGSDEQFF
length: 16; D: TRBD2; size: .; V: TRBV7-6; J: TRBJ2-3; DNA: TGTGCCAGCAGCTTGTCGGGGGGGACTAGCGGGGGAAGGAAGTATTTT; CDR3: CASSLSGGTSGGRKYF
length: 16; D: TRBD1; size: few; V: TRBV4-1; J: TRBJ2-4; DNA: TGCGCCAGCAGCCAAGTCCCGACAGGGTTCCAAAACATTCAGTACTTC; CDR3: CASSQVPTGFQNIQYF
length: 15; D: TRBD2; size: few; V: TRBV27; J: TRBJ2-1; DNA: TGTGCCAGCAGTTTGGGACTAGCGGGAATGGATGAGCAGTTCTTC; CDR3: CASSLGLAGMDEQFF
length: 15; D: TRBD1; size: few; V: TRBV12-5; J: TRBJ2-1; DNA: TGTGCTAGTGCCCACGGACAGGGGCCCTTCAATGAGCAGTTCTTC; CDR3: CASAHGQGPFNEQFF
length: 15; D: .; size: .; V: TRBV28; J: TRBJ1-2; DNA: TGTGCCAGCAGTTTTATGTACAAGGGTAACTATGGCTACACCTTC; CDR3: CASSFMYKGNYGYTF
length: 14; D: .; size: .; V: TRBV19; J: TRBJ1-4; DNA: TGTGCCAGTAGCGGACGGCCTCTCAATGAAAAACTGTTTTTT; CDR3: CASSGRPLNEKLFF
length: 14; D: TRBD2; size: .; V: TRBV7-2; J: TRBJ2-3; DNA: TGTGCCAGCTCCCAGCGGGGGCGCACAGATACGCAGTATTTT; CDR3: CASSQRGRTDTQYF
length: 15; D: .; size: .; V: TRBV6-8; J: TRBJ1-4; DNA: TGTGCCAGCAGTTACTCGAGAGGGATTGGTGAAAAACTGTTTTTT; CDR3: CASSYSRGIGEKLFF
length: 16; D: .; size: many; V: TRBV6-1; J: TRBJ2-1; DNA: TGTGCCAGCAGCTTAATAGCCGGGACTTCGTACAATGAGCAGTTCTTC; CDR3: CASSLIAGTSYNEQFF
length: 15; D: .; size: few; V: TRBV27; J: TRBJ1-5; DNA: TGTGCCAGCAGTTTAGGACGGGGGGGCGATCAGCCCCAGCATTTT; CDR3: CASSLGRGGDQPQHF
length: 15; D: .; size: few; V: TRBV7-2; J: TRBJ2-5; DNA: TGTGCCAGCAGCTTAGGCTGGAATACGCGGGAGACCCAGTACTTC; CDR3: CASSLGWNTRETQYF
length: 15; D: .; size: many; V: TRBV7-2; J: TRBJ1-1; DNA: TGTGCCAGCAGCTTAGTTGGCAATCTGAACACTGAAGCTTTCTTT; CDR3: CASSLVGNLNTEAFF
length: 12; D: .; size: .; V: TRBV29-1; J: TRBJ2-5; DNA: TGCAGCGCCTGGTGGGGGGCGGAGACCCAGTACTTC; CDR3: CSAWWGAETQYF
length: 14; D: TRBD2; size: .; V: TRBV20-1; J: TRBJ2-1; DNA: TGCAGTGCTAGACGTAGCGGGAGGAGGGGGGAGCAGTTCTTC; CDR3: CSARRSGRRGEQFF
length: 15; D: .; size: .; V: TRBV4-1; J: TRBJ1-1; DNA: TGCGCCAGCAGCCAAGACGCTACGATGGACACTGAAGCTTTCTTT; CDR3: CASSQDATMDTEAFF
length: 13; D: TRBD2; size: few; V: TRBV7-2; J: TRBJ2-7; DNA: TGTGCCAGCAGTCCCAGCGGGGGGCGCGAGCAGTACTTC; CDR3: CASSPSGGREQYF
length: 13; D: .; size: .; V: TRBV7-2; J: TRBJ2-5; DNA: TGTGCCAGCAGCTCCAAGCGGGAAGAGACCCAGTACTTC; CDR3: CASSSKREETQYF